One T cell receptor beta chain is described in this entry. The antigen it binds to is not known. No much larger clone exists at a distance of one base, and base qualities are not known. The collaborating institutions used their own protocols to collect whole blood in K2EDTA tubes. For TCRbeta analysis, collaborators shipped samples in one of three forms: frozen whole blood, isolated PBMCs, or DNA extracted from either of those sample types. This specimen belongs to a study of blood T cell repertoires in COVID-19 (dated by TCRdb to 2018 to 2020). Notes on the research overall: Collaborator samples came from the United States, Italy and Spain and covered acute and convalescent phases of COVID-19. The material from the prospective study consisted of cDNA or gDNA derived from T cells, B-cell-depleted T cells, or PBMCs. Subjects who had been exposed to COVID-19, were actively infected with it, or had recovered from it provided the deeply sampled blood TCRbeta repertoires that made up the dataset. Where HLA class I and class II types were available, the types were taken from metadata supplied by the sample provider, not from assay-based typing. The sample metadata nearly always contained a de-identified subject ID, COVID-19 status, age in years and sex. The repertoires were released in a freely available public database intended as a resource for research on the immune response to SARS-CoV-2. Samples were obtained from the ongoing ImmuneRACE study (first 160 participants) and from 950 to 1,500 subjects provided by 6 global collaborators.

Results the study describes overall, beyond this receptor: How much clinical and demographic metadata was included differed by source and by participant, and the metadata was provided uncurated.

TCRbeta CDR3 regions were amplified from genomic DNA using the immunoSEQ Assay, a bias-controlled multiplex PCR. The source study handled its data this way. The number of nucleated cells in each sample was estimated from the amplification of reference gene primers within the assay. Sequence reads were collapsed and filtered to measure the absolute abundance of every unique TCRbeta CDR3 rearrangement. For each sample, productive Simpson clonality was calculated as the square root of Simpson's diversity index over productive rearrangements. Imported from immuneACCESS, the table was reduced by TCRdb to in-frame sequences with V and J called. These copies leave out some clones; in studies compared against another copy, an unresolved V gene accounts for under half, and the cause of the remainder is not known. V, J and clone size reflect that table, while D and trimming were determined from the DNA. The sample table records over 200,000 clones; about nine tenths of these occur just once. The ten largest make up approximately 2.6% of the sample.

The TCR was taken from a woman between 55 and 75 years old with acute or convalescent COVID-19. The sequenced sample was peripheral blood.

The DNA reads as follows: TGTGCCAGCTCACTAAACAGGGAAGAGCAGTACTTC. The resulting protein is CASSLNREEQYF. The V and J segments used are TRBV18 and TRBJ2-7; tentative D gene TRBD1, with 6 bases matching. Reading from cysteine to phenylalanine, the CDR3 counts 12 amino acids. CDR3 DNA only is kept here, 36 bases in frame from base 1. V was cut back by 4 bases and J by 7 bases, leaving a gap of 11 bases between them. CDR1 and CDR2 are read off the germline V gene as KGHSH and LQKENI.